A single sample gave rise to the 23 T cell receptor beta chains below, sequenced in a study of regulatory T cells in long-lasting Graves disease. The sample's time point: newly diagnosed GD, antithyroid drugs for less than 3 months. PBMCs provided the RNA from which the TCR library was made. Libraries of TCR beta came from iRepertoire HTBI primers plus Arm-PCR of CDR3 regions. Each CDR3 protein is one row after TCRdb ran MiXCR on the multiplex PCR reads. The sample includes 400,000 to 500,000 distinct CDR3 sequences, roughly 15% of them seen just once. These data were likewise used in another study, on T cells in Graves' hyperthyroidism and ophthalmopathy.

This specimen consisted of peripheral blood mononuclear cells (PBMCs), obtained at new diagnosis, from a patient treated with antithyroid drugs. The origin of the receptors is a woman younger than 35 with Graves disease.

This clonotype was seen at least ten times. This chain links TRBV6-2 or TRBV6-3 with TRBJ2-7; 7 bases map to TRBD2. The CDR3 has 22 residues. V was pared by 6 bases and J by 3 bases, with 32 bases of the junction left unmatched. The V gene's germline CDR1 is MNHEY and CDR2 SVGEGT. The CDR3 loop is CASSGYNGGGPWAREEDYEQYF. The CDR3 DNA is TGTGCCAGCAGCGGATACAACGGGGGTGGGCCCTGGGCCCGGGAGGAGGACTACGAGCAGTACTTC.

The chain couples TRBV19 to TRBJ2-5; D is perhaps TRBD2 (6 bases). Germline V gene lookup returns CDR1 LNHDA and CDR2 SQIVND (reference sequence). V shed 7 bases and J shed 2 bases, with 17 bases lying between them. This CDR3 is built from 15 residues. CDR3: CASTPRFGGQETQYF. The CDR3, as DNA: TGTGCCAGTACCCCCCGGTTCGGGGGACAAGAGACCCAGTACTTC.

This clonotype has a count of ten or more. The junction shows a germline mismatch at one end, possibly a read error. The chain recombines TRBV28 with TRBJ1-2, with unresolved D. CDR3 length equals 13 residues. CDR1 and CDR2 (germline): MDHEN, SYDVKM. CDR3 protein: CASRETDWYAYTF. DNA for the CDR3: TGTGCCAGCAGAGAGACTGACTGGTATGCCTACACCTTC.

Comments on this clonotype: A far more abundant clone sits one base away, making this likely a read error. V is TRBV28 and J is TRBJ2-1; TRBD1 is a possible D gene (5 bases). The CDR3 contains 16 residues. Germline lookup yields CDR1 MDHEN and CDR2 SYDVKM. Trimming left V 6 bases short and J 10 bases short, with 25 bases between. The CDR3 DNA reads as TGTGCCAGCAGCACAGACCAGGGTCCATCTTCCTACGAGCAGTTCTTC. The encoded protein is CASSTDQGPSSYEQFF.

The chain's CDR3 is CASSSWTGRNYEQYF. CDR3 nucleotide sequence: TGTGCCAGCAGTTCATGGACAGGGAGGAACTACGAGCAGTACTTC. The chain carries TRBV27 and TRBJ2-7, with 8 positions matching TRBD1. With 4 bases clipped from V and 3 bases from J, the junction kept 8 bases outside the gene matches. CDR1 and CDR2 from the germline V gene are MNHEY and SMNVEV (reference sequence). The length of the CDR3 is 15 residues.

This clonotype was seen a few times. In DNA, the CDR3 is TGCAGTGCTGGGGGCCCGGCTCGGGGCAATGAGCAGTTCTTC. Translated, it gives CSAGGPARGNEQFF. The chain joins TRBV20-1 to TRBJ2-1; tentative D call: TRBD1 (6 bases). The germline CDR1 and CDR2 sequences are DFQATT and SNEGSKA (reference sequence). V shed 5 bases and J shed 6 bases, with 17 bases lying between them. The CDR3 is 14 residues long.

This clonotype has more than one count but fewer than ten. The CDR3 nucleotides are TGTGCCACCAGCGAACTAGCGGCCTACGAGCAGTACTTC. Encoded protein: CATSELAAYEQYF. The J gene is TRBJ2-7, the V gene TRBV15, with TRBD2 identical over 8 bases. V was pared by 5 bases and J by 2 bases, with 2 bases of the junction left unmatched. The CDR3 runs to 13 residues. Germline-derived CDR1 and CDR2 are LNHNV and YYDKDF (reference sequence). Full variable domain (remainder filled in from reference TRBV15 and TRBJ2-7): DAMVIQNPRYQVTQFGKPVTLSCSQTLNHNVMYWYQQKSSQAPKLLFHYYDKDFNNEADTPDNFQSRRPNTSFCFLDIRSPGLGDTAMYLCATSELAAYEQYFGPGTRLTVT.

This clonotype was picked up many times. V gene TRBV20-1 combines with J gene TRBJ2-1; D unresolved. Trimming removed 2 bases at V and 4 bases at J, with 15 bases between. Germline CDR1 DFQATT, CDR2 SNEGSKA (reference sequence). This CDR3 contains 15 residues. CDR3 nucleotides: TGCAGTGCTAGACTATCTAGATATAGGTACAATGAGCAGTTCTTC. This encodes CSARLSRYRYNEQFF.

V is TRBV9 and J is TRBJ2-2; D may be TRBD2 (6 bases). Germline V lookup: CDR1 SGDLS, CDR2 YYNGEE. Trimming stripped 6 bases from V and 3 bases from J, with 15 bases between. This CDR3 contains 15 residues. In DNA form, the CDR3 reads TGTGCCAGCAACCCAGGGACTCGATACACCGGGGAGCTGTTTTTT. This codes for CASNPGTRYTGELFF.

This clonotype was recorded only once. The chain employs TRBV19 and TRBJ2-5; TRBD2 is a possible D gene (5 bases). Trimming left V 5 bases short and J 7 bases short, with 11 bases between. CDR1 LNHDA and CDR2 SQIVND come from the germline V gene (reference sequence). The CDR3 loop spans 12 amino acids. CDR3 bases: TGTGCCAGTAGTTTCTCTGCGGGGACCCAGTACTTC. Translating gives CASSFSAGTQYF.

At least ten counts were recorded for this clonotype. The chain couples TRBV6-1 to TRBJ1-2; weak D call: TRBD1 (5 bases). CDR1 MNHNS and CDR2 SASEGT come from the germline V gene. The CDR3 covers 16 residues. Trimming left V 6 bases short and J 4 bases short, with 21 bases between. The CDR3, as DNA: TGTGCCAGCAGAAAACCTGCGGGGCGCGAGAGCTATGGCTACACCTTC. This encodes CASRKPAGRESYGYTF.

This clonotype was picked up one time. The junction shows a germline mismatch at one end, possibly a read error. V is TRBV5-1 and J is TRBJ2-7, with 7 bases identical to TRBD1. The CDR3 extends over 15 amino acids. Germline values: CDR1 SGHRS, CDR2 YFSETQ. The CDR3: CASSLGGQPPYEKYF. The CDR3 DNA sequence: TGCGCCAGCAGCTTGGGGGGACAGCCTCCCTACGAGAAGTACTTC.

This clonotype was seen more than once but under ten times. The chain has TRBV28 and TRBJ2-7; tentative D call: TRBD1 (5 bases). The CDR3 covers 14 residues. Trimming took off 2 bases at V and 0 bases at J, with 8 bases between the two ends. Looked up from germline, CDR1 is MDHEN and CDR2 is SYDVKM. The CDR3 DNA sequence: TGTGCCAGCAGTTTACAGGGATTCTCCTACGAGCAGTACTTC. Encoded protein: CASSLQGFSYEQYF.

This clonotype appeared many times. The V and J genes are TRBV18 and TRBJ1-1; D unresolved. Germline-derived CDR1 and CDR2 are KGHSH and LQKENI. This CDR3 has 15 residues. The V end was cut by 2 bases, the J end by 1 base, with 11 bases between. The CDR3: CASSPVVSGNTEAFF. CDR3 nucleotides: TGTGCCAGCTCACCAGTGGTTTCAGGGAACACTGAAGCTTTCTTT.

This clonotype was observed many times. The CDR3 DNA reads TGTGCCAGCAGCTCCCGTTTAGCCAAAAACATTCAGTACTTC. Protein product: CASSSRLAKNIQYF. This rearrangement joins TRBV11-2 to TRBJ2-4, with D uncertain. Between the trimmed V and J ends, which lost 4 bases and 0 bases, there was a span of 7 bases. The CDR3 loop spans 14 amino acids. CDR1 is SGHAT and CDR2 is FQNNGV in the germline V gene.

V gene TRBV7-8 combines with J gene TRBJ2-3; tentative D call: TRBD1 (6 bases). V lost 3 bases and J lost 4, with 14 bases in between. Per the germline V gene, CDR1 is SGHVS and CDR2 is FQNEAQ. The CDR3 is 15 residues long. CDR3 nucleotide sequence: TGTGCCAGCAGCTTCAGGGGTACCCCCGCAGATACGCAGTATTTT. Amino acids: CASSFRGTPADTQYF.

The chain carries TRBV5-1 and TRBJ2-7; TRBD2 matches 9 bases. This CDR3 contains 17 residues. Trimming cost V 4 bases and J 7 bases; bases outside gene matches: 18. Germline V gene data show CDR1 as SGHRS and CDR2 as YFSETQ. The CDR3 DNA sequence: TGCGCCAGCAGCCAACACCCCGCCCTAGCGGGAAGGGGGGAGCAGTACTTC. Encoded protein: CASSQHPALAGRGEQYF.

This clonotype was observed a handful of times. The V and J genes are TRBV20-1 and TRBJ2-7, with TRBD2 identical over 10 bases. J lost 3 bases, V lost 3 bases, and 5 bases had no gene match. Germline V gene lookup returns CDR1 DFQATT and CDR2 SNEGSKA (reference sequence). The length of the CDR3 is 14 residues. CDR3 nucleotide sequence: TGCAGTGCTAGTCCTAGCGGGAGTTTCTACGAGCAGTACTTC. Translated, it gives CSASPSGSFYEQYF.

This clonotype was detected ten times or more. The CDR3 nucleotides read TGTGCCAGCAGTTATGGGCAGGGTGGGGCGTCTCTTTACGAGCAGTACTTC. Its protein is CASSYGQGGASLYEQYF. The chain links TRBV6-5 to TRBJ2-7; possible D gene TRBD1, 5 bases. Looked up from germline, CDR1 is MNHEY and CDR2 is SVGAGI. Trimming removed 3 bases at V and 4 bases at J, with 22 bases between. The CDR3 has 17 amino acids.

The sample holds many counts of this clonotype. This chain uses TRBV7-2 with TRBJ2-5; D is undetermined. V lost 2 bases and J 5 bases, leaving 9 bases between the germline ends. Germline loops: CDR1 SGHTA, CDR2 FQGNSA. The CDR3 length is 13 residues. For the CDR3, the DNA is TGTGCCAGCAGCTTAACGGTATATGAGACCCAGTACTTC. Translated, it gives CASSLTVYETQYF.

This clonotype came up many times. V is TRBV30 and J is TRBJ2-5; D possibly corresponds to TRBD2 (5 bases). Trimming shortened V by 3 bases and J by 5 bases, and 16 bases separated the two germline ends. The CDR3 sequence is 14 residues long. Germline CDR1 and CDR2: GTSNPN and SVGIG (reference sequence). The CDR3 region has the DNA TGTGCCTGGAGCCTTGGACCCCCGGGGGAGACCCAGTACTTC. Encoded protein: CAWSLGPPGETQYF.

V usage is TRBV20-1 and J usage is TRBJ2-1; a weak D match, TRBD2 (6 bases). V lost 0 bases, J lost 6 bases, and 18 bases lay in between. CDR3 length equals 16 residues. Per the germline V gene, CDR1 is DFQATT and CDR2 is SNEGSKA (reference sequence). The CDR3 bases are TGCAGTGCTAGAGATGGAGGAGCCTTGCGGGGCAATGAGCAGTTCTTC. Translating gives CSARDGGALRGNEQFF.

This clonotype was counted at least ten times. This rearrangement joins TRBV4-1 to TRBJ2-1, with 9 bases identical to TRBD2. CDR1 MGHRA and CDR2 YSYEKL come from the germline V gene. The CDR3 is 21 residues long. Trimming took 0 bases from V and 1 from J; bases not matched to a gene: 16. CDR3 residues: CASSQDQEREVNQASYNEQFF. The DNA of the CDR3 is TGCGCCAGCAGCCAAGACCAAGAGCGGGAGGTTAACCAAGCGTCCTACAATGAGCAGTTCTTC.